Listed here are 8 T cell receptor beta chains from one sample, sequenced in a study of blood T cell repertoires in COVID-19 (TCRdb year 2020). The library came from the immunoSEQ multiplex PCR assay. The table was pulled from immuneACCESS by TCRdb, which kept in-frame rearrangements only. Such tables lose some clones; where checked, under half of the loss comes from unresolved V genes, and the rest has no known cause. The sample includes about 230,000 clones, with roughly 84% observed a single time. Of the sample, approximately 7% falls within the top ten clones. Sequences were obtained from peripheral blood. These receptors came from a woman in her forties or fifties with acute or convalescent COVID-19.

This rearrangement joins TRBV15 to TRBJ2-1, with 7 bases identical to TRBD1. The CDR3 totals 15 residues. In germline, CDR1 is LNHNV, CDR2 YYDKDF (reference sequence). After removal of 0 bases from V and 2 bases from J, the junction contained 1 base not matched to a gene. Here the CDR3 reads CATSRETGTYNEQFF. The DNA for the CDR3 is TGTGCCACCAGCAGAGAGACAGGGACCTACAATGAGCAGTTCTTC.

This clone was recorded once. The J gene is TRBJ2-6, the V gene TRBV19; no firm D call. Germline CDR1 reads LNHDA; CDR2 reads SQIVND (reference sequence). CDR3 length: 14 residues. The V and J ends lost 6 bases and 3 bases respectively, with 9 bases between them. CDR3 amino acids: CASRSYGGANVLTF. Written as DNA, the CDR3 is TGTGCCAGTAGAAGTTACGGTGGGGCCAACGTCCTGACTTTC. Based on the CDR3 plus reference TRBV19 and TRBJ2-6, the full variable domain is DGGITQSPKYLFRKEGQNVTLSCEQNLNHDAMYWYRQDPGQGLRLIYYSQIVNDFQKGDIAEGYSVSREKKESFPLTVTSAQKNPTAFYLCASRSYGGANVLTFGAGSRLTVL.

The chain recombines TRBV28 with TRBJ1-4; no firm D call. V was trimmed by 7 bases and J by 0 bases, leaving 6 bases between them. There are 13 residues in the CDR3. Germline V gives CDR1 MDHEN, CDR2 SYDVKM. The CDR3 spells CASKTATNEKLFF. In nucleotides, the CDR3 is TGTGCCAGCAAAACAGCAACTAATGAAAAACTGTTTTTT. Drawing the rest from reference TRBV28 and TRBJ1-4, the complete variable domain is DVKVTQSSRYLVKRTGEKVFLECVQDMDHENMFWYRQDPGLGLRLIYFSYDVKMKEKGDIPEGYSVSREKKERFSLILESASTNQTSMYLCASKTATNEKLFFGSGTQLSVL.

CDR3 DNA sequence: TGTGCCACCAGCAGAGTGGCTGCAGGGCATGAGACCCAGTACTTC. Encoded protein: CATSRVAAGHETQYF. The chain links TRBV15 to TRBJ2-5; D might be TRBD1 (5 bases). Germline V gene data show CDR1 as LNHNV and CDR2 as YYDKDF (reference sequence). The CDR3 extends over 15 amino acids. The germline V and J ends were trimmed by 1 base and 5 bases, with 14 bases remaining between them.

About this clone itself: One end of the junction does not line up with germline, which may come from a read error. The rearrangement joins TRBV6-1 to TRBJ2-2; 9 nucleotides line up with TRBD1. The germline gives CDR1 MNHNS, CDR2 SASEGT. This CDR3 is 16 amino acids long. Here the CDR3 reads CASSEVGTGNAGELFF. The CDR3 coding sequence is TGTGCCAGCAGTGAAGTAGGGACAGGGAACGCCGGGGAGCTGTTTTTT.

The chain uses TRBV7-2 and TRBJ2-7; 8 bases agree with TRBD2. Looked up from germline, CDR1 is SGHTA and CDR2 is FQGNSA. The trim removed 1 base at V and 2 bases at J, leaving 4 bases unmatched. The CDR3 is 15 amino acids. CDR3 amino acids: CASSLGSGSTYEQYF. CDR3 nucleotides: TGTGCCAGCAGCTTAGGCAGCGGGAGCACCTACGAGCAGTACTTC.

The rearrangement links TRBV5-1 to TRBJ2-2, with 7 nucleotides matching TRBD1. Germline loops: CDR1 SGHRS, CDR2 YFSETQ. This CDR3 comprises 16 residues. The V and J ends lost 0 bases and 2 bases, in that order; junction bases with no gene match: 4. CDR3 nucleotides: TGCGCCAGCAGCTTGGTACGGGACAGTAACACCGGGGAGCTGTTTTTT. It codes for CASSLVRDSNTGELFF.

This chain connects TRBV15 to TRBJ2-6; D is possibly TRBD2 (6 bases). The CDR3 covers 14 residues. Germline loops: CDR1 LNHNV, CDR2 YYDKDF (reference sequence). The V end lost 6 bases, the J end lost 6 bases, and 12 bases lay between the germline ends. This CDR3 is CATSGGGPANVLTF. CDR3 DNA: TGTGCCACCAGTGGGGGAGGCCCGGCCAACGTCCTGACTTTC.